These 10 T cell receptor beta chains came from one sample sequenced in a study of graft-versus-host responses after intestinal transplantation. This table comes from immunoSEQ multiplex PCR, and its TCRdb copy is limited to in-frame clones, with some not included. The sample consists of about 88,000 clones, roughly 90% of them appearing once. These receptors' targets are unknown. The specimen was unstimulated CD4+ T cells sorted from spleen or lymph node cells, collected before transplant. The receptors shown here come from a human donor who was the organ donor for an intestinal transplant.

For this clone: Other DNA sequences within the sample encode an identical CDR3. The chain joins TRBV29-1 to TRBJ2-5; a possible D gene is TRBD1 (5 bases). CDR3 length equals 12 residues. Trimming shortened V by 4 bases and J by 1 base, and 7 bases separated the two germline ends. Germline V lookup: CDR1 SQVTM, CDR2 ANQGSEA. The CDR3 DNA sequence: TGCAGCGTTGGTCAGGGCCAAGAGACCCAGTACTTC. Translation gives CSVGQGQETQYF.

This chain joins TRBV5-1 and TRBJ2-5; TRBD2 aligns across 14 bases. Unmatched junction bases numbered 3, after V lost 4 bases and J lost 7 bases. CDR3 length: 14 residues. Germline assignment: CDR1 SGHRS and CDR2 YFSETQ. In nucleotides, the CDR3 is TGCGCCAGCAGCCCCGGGACTAGCGGGGGGACCCAGTACTTC. Translated, it gives CASSPGTSGGTQYF. The full variable domain, its missing parts supplied by reference TRBV5-1 and TRBJ2-5, is KAGVTQTPRYLIKTRGQQVTLSCSPISGHRSVSWYQQTPGQGLQFLFEYFSETQRNKGNFPGRFSGRQFSNSRSEMNVSTLELGDSALYLCASSPGTSGGTQYFGPGTRLLVL.

V usage is TRBV14 and J usage is TRBJ2-7; TRBD2 matches 7 bases. The CDR3 is 18 residues long. CDR1 SGHDN and CDR2 FVKESK come from the germline V gene. Trimming cost V 0 bases and J 3 bases; bases outside gene matches: 14. As DNA, the CDR3 is TGTGCCAGCAGCCAAGAGGGAGGGATGGGAAGATCCTTCTACGAGCAGTACTTC. This encodes CASSQEGGMGRSFYEQYF.

V and J are TRBV5-1 and TRBJ1-1; 10 bases match TRBD1. V was pared by 2 bases and J by 5 bases, with 6 bases of the junction left unmatched. This CDR3 comprises 15 residues. Looked up from germline, CDR1 is SGHRS and CDR2 is YFSETQ. The CDR3 spells CASSFYGQGETEAFF. For the CDR3, the DNA is TGCGCCAGCAGCTTCTACGGACAGGGGGAGACTGAAGCTTTCTTT. Full variable domain (remainder filled in from reference TRBV5-1 and TRBJ1-1): KAGVTQTPRYLIKTRGQQVTLSCSPISGHRSVSWYQQTPGQGLQFLFEYFSETQRNKGNFPGRFSGRQFSNSRSEMNVSTLELGDSALYLCASSFYGQGETEAFFGQGTRLTVV.

This chain joins TRBV5-4 and TRBJ2-7, with TRBD2 matching 9 bases. V gave up 4 bases and J gave up 3 bases; unmatched junction bases: 8. This CDR3 region has 15 residues. Germline values: CDR1 SGHNT, CDR2 YYREEE (reference sequence). The CDR3 sequence is CASSTTGLANYEQYF. The CDR3 DNA follows: TGTGCCAGCAGCACGACGGGACTAGCAAACTACGAGCAGTACTTC.

The V and J genes are TRBV5-1 and TRBJ2-3; D not resolved. The germline V gene encodes CDR1 SGHRS and CDR2 YFSETQ. Trimming took off 0 bases at V and 6 bases at J, with 8 bases between the two ends. The CDR3 has 13 amino acids. For the CDR3, the DNA is TGCGCCAGCAGCTTGGGGAGTCGGGATACGCAGTATTTT. Amino acids: CASSLGSRDTQYF.

The gene calls are TRBV7-9 and TRBJ2-2; tentatively, D is TRBD2 (6 bases). The V gene lost 4 bases and the J gene lost 3 bases, with 15 bases spanning the gap. CDR1 is SEHNR, CDR2 FQNEAQ, per germline (reference sequence). This CDR3 spans 16 amino acids. CDR3 loop: CASSSWGDSDTGELFF. DNA of the CDR3: TGTGCCAGCAGCTCCTGGGGGGATTCGGACACCGGGGAGCTGTTTTTT.

This chain connects TRBV5-1 to TRBJ1-6; 12 bases line up with TRBD1. Germline lookup yields CDR1 SGHRS and CDR2 YFSETQ. This CDR3 has 15 residues. With 4 bases clipped from V and 9 bases from J, the junction kept 5 bases outside the gene matches. The CDR3 DNA follows: TGCGCCAGCAGCATAGGGACAGGGGGCACTTCACCCCTCCACTTT. Amino acids: CASSIGTGGTSPLHF. Looking up the rest from reference TRBV5-1 and TRBJ1-6 gives the full variable domain: KAGVTQTPRYLIKTRGQQVTLSCSPISGHRSVSWYQQTPGQGLQFLFEYFSETQRNKGNFPGRFSGRQFSNSRSEMNVSTLELGDSALYLCASSIGTGGTSPLHFGNGTRLTVT.

The chain uses TRBV18 and TRBJ1-1; D is possibly TRBD1 (5 bases). V lost 5 bases to trimming and J lost 3 bases, with 10 bases between them. Germline V gives CDR1 KGHSH, CDR2 LQKENI. CDR3 length equals 13 residues. The DNA of the CDR3 is TGTGCCAGCTCAGTGGGCAGGGACACTGAAGCTTTCTTT. Amino acids: CASSVGRDTEAFF.

CDR3: CASSEEAGVSGELFF. The DNA for the CDR3 is TGTGCCAGCAGTGAAGAAGCGGGAGTCTCCGGGGAGCTGTTTTTT. The rearrangement links TRBV2 to TRBJ2-2; 8 nucleotides match TRBD2. V lost 1 base, J lost 6 bases, and 4 bases stayed unmatched. The CDR3 covers 15 residues. Germline V gene lookup returns CDR1 SNHLY and CDR2 FYNNEI. The whole variable domain, filled in from reference TRBV2 and TRBJ2-2, reads EPEVTQTPSHQVTQMGQEVILRCVPISNHLYFYWYRQILGQKVEFLVSFYNNEISEKSEIFDDQFSVERPDGSNFTLKIRSTKLEDSAMYFCASSEEAGVSGELFFGEGSRLTVL.